This T cell receptor beta chain was sequenced during a study of shared clonotypes between healthy human individuals. Study overall: Researchers assigned three CD4 naive, three CD4 memory, two CD8 naive and one CD8 memory plate to each donor.

Regarding this clone: Its target is not known.

Study conclusions and caveats: Represented diversity (both genetic and exposure-history) was limited by the small number of donors.

Across several immunoSEQ plates, the genomic DNA of each subset was split evenly. Repertoires were generated with immunoSEQ multiplex PCR, while TCRdb's copy carries only in-frame clones and drops some. The data show roughly 1,500,000 clones, with 95% to 99% seen just once and roughly 0.45% held by the top ten. The CDR3 is 15 residues long. V dropped 0 bases and J dropped 3; count of bases not matched to a gene: 2. Germline CDR1 and CDR2: KGHSY and FQNENV. What was sequenced was naive CD4+ T cells sorted from blood. Documented subset: CD45RA+ positively selected. The chain joins TRBV16 to TRBJ2-7, with 10 bases fitting TRBD2. This receptor was obtained from a young man in good health. CDR3 nucleotides: TGTGCCAGCAGCCAATCTCCTAGCGGGAGCTACGAGCAGTACTTC. It encodes CASSQSPSGSYEQYF.